One and the same sample provided the 21 T cell receptor beta chains below, sequenced in a study of identical twins. TCRdb fed the 5' RACE reads into MiXCR, producing one record per CDR3 protein. The repertoire has over 550,000 distinct CDR3 sequences, just over 7% of them found once; the top ten carry about 1.6%. The same sample was also studied in work on yellow fever vaccine responses in identical twins.

Specimen: PBMCs. These receptors were collected from a young woman in good health.

This clonotype was found a few times. The DNA for the CDR3 is TGTGCCAGCAGCCAGAATAGCGGGGGGGCCAGTGAGCAGTTCTTC. Its translation is CASSQNSGGASEQFF. The chain employs TRBV3-1 and TRBJ2-1; 11 bases match TRBD2. Per the germline V gene, CDR1 is LGHDT and CDR2 is YNNKEL (reference sequence). The CDR3 spans 15 residues. Trimming removed 3 bases from V and 9 bases from J; junction bases left unmatched: 7.

V gene TRBV28 combines with J gene TRBJ2-2; tentative D call: TRBD2 (5 bases). The V end lost 7 bases, the J end lost 1 base, and 10 bases lay between the germline ends. This CDR3 region has 14 residues. CDR1 MDHEN and CDR2 SYDVKM come from the germline V gene. This CDR3 is CASTSGENTGELFF. The CDR3 DNA follows: TGTGCCAGCACATCCGGGGAGAACACCGGGGAGCTGTTTTTT.

This clonotype has more than one count but fewer than ten. The chain couples TRBV4-1 to TRBJ1-6; the match to TRBD1 covers 7 bases. V shed 0 bases and J 7 bases; nucleotides not matched to a gene: 9. Germline values: CDR1 MGHRA, CDR2 YSYEKL. The CDR3 is made up of 17 amino acids. The CDR3 coding sequence is TGCGCCAGCAGCCAAGATCATCTGTCAGGGGGGAATTCACCCCTCCACTTT. The encoded protein is CASSQDHLSGGNSPLHF.

This clonotype was detected a few times. The CDR3 DNA sequence: TGCAGCGTTAGCCTGGGAACGGTCAATTCACCCCTCCACTTT. Translating gives CSVSLGTVNSPLHF. The V call is TRBV29-1, the J call TRBJ1-6; D ambiguous. Germline V CDR1 and CDR2: SQVTM, ANQGSEA. The CDR3 is made up of 14 amino acids. V was clipped by 5 bases and J by 7 bases, with 15 bases between them.

Many counts were recorded for this clonotype. The rearrangement links TRBV7-9 to TRBJ2-7; 7 nucleotides line up with TRBD2. Germline CDR1 SEHNR, CDR2 FQNEAQ (reference sequence). Trimming cost V 5 bases and J 6 bases; bases outside gene matches: 4. The CDR3 sequence is 12 residues long. CDR3 protein: CASSLRGVEQYF. CDR3 coding DNA: TGTGCCAGCAGCCTTCGGGGGGTCGAGCAGTACTTC.

This clonotype was counted at least ten times. The chain carries TRBV12-3 or TRBV12-4 and TRBJ2-5, with D unresolved. V was trimmed by 0 bases and J by 7 bases, leaving 3 bases between them. The CDR3 is made up of 11 amino acids. CDR3: CASSLAGTQYF. The CDR3 DNA sequence: TGTGCCAGCAGTTTAGCGGGGACCCAGTACTTC.

This clonotype has only a few counts. The chain employs TRBV14 and TRBJ1-6, with no clear D. CDR1 and CDR2 from the germline V gene are SGHDN and FVKESK. The CDR3 runs 12 residues. The ends were cut back, 0 bases at V and 10 bases at J, with 4 bases in the middle. CDR3 in amino acids: CASSQDESPLHF. CDR3 nucleotides: TGTGCCAGCAGCCAAGACGAGTCACCCCTCCACTTT.

This clonotype was seen more than once but under ten times. V usage is TRBV20-1 and J usage is TRBJ1-2, with 8 nucleotides matching TRBD1. The CDR3 length is 16 residues. The germline V gene has CDR1 DFQATT and CDR2 SNEGSKA (reference sequence). J gave up 4 bases and V 1 base, and 11 bases lay outside the gene matches. The CDR3 DNA is TGCAGTGCTAGAGTTCCGGACAGGGAGTCTGGCTATGGCTACACCTTC. This gives the protein CSARVPDRESGYGYTF.

This clonotype has ten or more counts. This chain links TRBV9 with TRBJ1-1; no firm D call. Germline loops: CDR1 SGDLS, CDR2 YYNGEE. V was pared by 0 bases and J by 4 bases, with 10 bases between. The length of the CDR3 is 14 residues. The CDR3 DNA reads as TGTGCCAGCAGCGTAGCCGGGCTAGCCACTGAAGCTTTCTTT. Residues: CASSVAGLATEAFF.

CDR3 amino acids: CASSLGGSVSTEAFF. CDR3 nucleotide sequence: TGTGCCAGCAGCTTAGGAGGGTCTGTCTCCACTGAAGCTTTCTTT. This chain links TRBV7-6 with TRBJ1-1; D is uncertain. The CDR3 is 15 amino acids. Germline CDR1 SGHVS, CDR2 FNYEAQ. The V end was cut by 1 base, the J end by 4 bases, with 13 bases between.

The chain has TRBV7-8 and TRBJ1-5; 9 nucleotides line up with TRBD1. Losses at the gene ends were 4 bases for V and 4 bases for J; bases not matched to a gene: 5. The CDR3 is 15 residues long. The germline gives CDR1 SGHVS, CDR2 FQNEAQ. The CDR3 DNA is TGTGCCAGCAGCTCCACAGGGGGCGTTAATCAGCCCCAGCATTTT. This codes for CASSSTGGVNQPQHF.

This clonotype was counted at least ten times. J is TRBJ2-7 and V is TRBV7-2; D might be TRBD1 (5 bases). Germline V CDR1 and CDR2: SGHTA, FQGNSA. The ends were cut back, 5 bases at V and 0 bases at J, with 8 bases in the middle. The CDR3 consists of 13 residues. CDR3 region: CASSLGPSYEQYV. CDR3 coding DNA: TGTGCCAGCAGCCTGGGGCCCTCCTACGAGCAGTACGTC.

The J gene is TRBJ2-7, the V gene TRBV7-9; D is uncertain. Trimming left V 3 bases short and J 1 base short, with 7 bases between. This CDR3 has 13 residues. The germline V gene encodes CDR1 SEHNR and CDR2 FQNEAQ (reference sequence). The CDR3 nucleotides are TGTGCCAGCAGCTTCACAGCTTCCTACGAGCAGTACGTC. Encoded protein: CASSFTASYEQYV.

A few counts support this clonotype. The gene calls are TRBV10-3 and TRBJ1-5; 8 bases are a match to TRBD1. Germline assignment: CDR1 ENHRY and CDR2 SYGVKD. CDR3 length: 16 residues. The V and J ends lost 0 bases and 4 bases, in that order; junction bases with no gene match: 5. CDR3 DNA sequence: TGTGCCATCAGTGAGTCAGCGGGACAGGTGAATCAGCCCCAGCATTTT. As protein: CAISESAGQVNQPQHF.

This clonotype was counted ten times or more. The V call is TRBV20-1, the J call TRBJ2-3; 9 positions match TRBD2. J was trimmed by 5 bases and V by 6 bases; bases with no gene match: 9. From germline, CDR1 is DFQATT and CDR2 SNEGSKA (reference sequence). CDR3 size: 14 residues. The CDR3 here is CSAPDGLAKDTQYF. The CDR3 region has the DNA TGCAGTGCCCCGGACGGACTAGCGAAAGATACGCAGTATTTT.

This clonotype occurred a few times. J is TRBJ2-7 and V is TRBV28; tentative D call: TRBD1 (5 bases). There are 13 residues in the CDR3. Trimming removed 5 bases from V and 0 bases from J, with 8 bases in between. Germline V gene data show CDR1 as MDHEN and CDR2 as SYDVKM. The DNA for the CDR3 is TGTGCCAGCAGTGAAGACAGCTCCTACGAGCAGTACGTC. Translated, it gives CASSEDSSYEQYV.

The V call is TRBV28, the J call TRBJ2-3; D is unclear. Germline CDR1 and CDR2: MDHEN and SYDVKM. V was clipped by 6 bases and J by 2 bases, with 9 bases between them. CDR3 length: 13 residues. CDR3 amino acids: CASSPLTTDTQYF. The CDR3 DNA reads as TGTGCCAGCAGCCCACTTACCACAGATACGCAGTATTTT.

This chain joins TRBV7-6 and TRBJ1-1; the D gene is possibly TRBD1 (6 bases). V was pared by 5 bases and J by 5 bases, with 18 bases between. This CDR3 spans 15 amino acids. Germline V gene lookup returns CDR1 SGHVS and CDR2 FNYEAQ. This CDR3 reads CASSPSRGAETEAFF. The CDR3 DNA follows: TGTGCCAGCAGCCCATCCAGGGGCGCGGAAACTGAAGCTTTCTTT.

The chain recombines TRBV6-5 with TRBJ2-7, with a weak D call TRBD1 (5 bases). This CDR3 comprises 15 residues. The germline V and J ends were trimmed by 0 bases and 3 bases, with 12 bases remaining between them. CDR1 is MNHEY, CDR2 SVGAGI, per germline. This CDR3 reads CASSYSGQRFYEQYV. In nucleotides, the CDR3 is TGTGCCAGCAGTTACTCGGGGCAGAGATTCTACGAGCAGTACGTC.

The V call is TRBV5-1, the J call TRBJ2-7, with D possibly TRBD2 on 6 matching bases. Germline CDR1 SGHRS, CDR2 YFSETQ. The CDR3 loop spans 17 amino acids. Trimming removed 3 bases at V and 2 bases at J, with 21 bases between. CDR3 DNA: TGCGCCAGCAGCTCCTCCGCCGGGAGAACCAATCCCTACGAGCAGTACTTC. It codes for CASSSSAGRTNPYEQYF.

The table lists this clonotype with a few counts. The rearrangement uses TRBV20-1 and TRBJ2-5; 8 bases line up with TRBD1. V gave up 3 bases and J gave up 4 bases; unmatched junction bases: 7. Germline loops: CDR1 DFQATT, CDR2 SNEGSKA (reference sequence). There are 14 residues in the CDR3. CDR3 nucleotides: TGCAGTGCTAGGAGGCAGGGGGCGGGAGAGACCCAGTACTTC. Protein product: CSARRQGAGETQYF.